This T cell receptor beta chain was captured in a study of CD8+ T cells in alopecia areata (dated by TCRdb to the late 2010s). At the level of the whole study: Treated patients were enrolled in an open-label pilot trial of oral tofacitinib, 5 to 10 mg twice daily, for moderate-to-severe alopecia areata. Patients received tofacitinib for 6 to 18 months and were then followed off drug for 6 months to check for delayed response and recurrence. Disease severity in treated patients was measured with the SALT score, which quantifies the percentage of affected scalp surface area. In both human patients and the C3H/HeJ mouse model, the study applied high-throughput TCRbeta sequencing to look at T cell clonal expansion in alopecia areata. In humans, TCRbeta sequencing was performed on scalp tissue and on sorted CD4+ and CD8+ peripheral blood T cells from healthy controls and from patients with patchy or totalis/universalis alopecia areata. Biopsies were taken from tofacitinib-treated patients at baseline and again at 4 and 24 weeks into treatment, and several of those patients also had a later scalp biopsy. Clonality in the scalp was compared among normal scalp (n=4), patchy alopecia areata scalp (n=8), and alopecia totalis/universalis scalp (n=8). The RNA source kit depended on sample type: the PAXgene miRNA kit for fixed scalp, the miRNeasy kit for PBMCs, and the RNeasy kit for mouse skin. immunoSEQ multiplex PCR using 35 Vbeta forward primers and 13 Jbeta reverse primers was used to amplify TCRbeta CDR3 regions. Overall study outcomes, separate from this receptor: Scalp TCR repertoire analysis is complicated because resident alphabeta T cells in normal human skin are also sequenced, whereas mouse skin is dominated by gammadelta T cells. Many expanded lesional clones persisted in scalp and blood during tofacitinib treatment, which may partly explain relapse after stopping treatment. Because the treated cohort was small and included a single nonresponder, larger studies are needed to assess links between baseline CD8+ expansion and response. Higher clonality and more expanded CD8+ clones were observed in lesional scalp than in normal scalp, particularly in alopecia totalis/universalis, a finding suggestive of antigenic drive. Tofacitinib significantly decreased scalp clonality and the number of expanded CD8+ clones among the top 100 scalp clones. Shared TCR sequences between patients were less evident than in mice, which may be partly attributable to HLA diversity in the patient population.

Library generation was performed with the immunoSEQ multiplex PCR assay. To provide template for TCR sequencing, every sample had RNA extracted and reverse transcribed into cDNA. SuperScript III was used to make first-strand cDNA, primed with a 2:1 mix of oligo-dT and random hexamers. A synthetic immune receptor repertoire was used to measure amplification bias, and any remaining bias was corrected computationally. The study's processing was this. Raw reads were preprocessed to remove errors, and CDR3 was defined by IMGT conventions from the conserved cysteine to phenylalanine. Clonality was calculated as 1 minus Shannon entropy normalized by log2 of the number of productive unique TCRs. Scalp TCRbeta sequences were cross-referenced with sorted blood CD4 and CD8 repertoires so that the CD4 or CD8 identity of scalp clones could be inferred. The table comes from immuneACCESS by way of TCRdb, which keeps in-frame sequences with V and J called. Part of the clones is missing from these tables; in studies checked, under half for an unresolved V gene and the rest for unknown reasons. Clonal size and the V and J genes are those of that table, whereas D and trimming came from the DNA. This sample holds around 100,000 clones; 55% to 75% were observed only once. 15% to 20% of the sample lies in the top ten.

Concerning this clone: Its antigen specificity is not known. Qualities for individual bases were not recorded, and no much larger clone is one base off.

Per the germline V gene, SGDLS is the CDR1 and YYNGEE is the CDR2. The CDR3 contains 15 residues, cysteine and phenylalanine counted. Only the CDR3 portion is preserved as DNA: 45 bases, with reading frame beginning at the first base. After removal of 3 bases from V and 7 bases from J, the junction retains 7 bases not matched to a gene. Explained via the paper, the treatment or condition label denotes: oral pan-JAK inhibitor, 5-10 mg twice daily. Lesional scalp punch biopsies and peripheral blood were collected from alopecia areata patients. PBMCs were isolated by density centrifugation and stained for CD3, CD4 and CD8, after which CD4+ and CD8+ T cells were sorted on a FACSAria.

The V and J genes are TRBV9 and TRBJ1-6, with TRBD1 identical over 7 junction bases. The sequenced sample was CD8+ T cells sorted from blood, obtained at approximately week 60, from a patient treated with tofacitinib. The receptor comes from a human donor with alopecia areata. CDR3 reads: CASSAPTGSNSPLHF. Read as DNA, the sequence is TGTGCCAGCAGCGCCCCGACAGGGTCCAATTCACCCCTCCACTTT.